One and the same sample provided the 26 T cell receptor beta chains below, sequenced in a study of Ad26.COV2.S vaccination and SARS-CoV-2 variants (dated by TCRdb to 2020 to 2022). The method was the immunoSEQ multiplex PCR assay. In its TCRdb copy, this immuneACCESS table keeps in-frame sequences only and misses some clones. Where compared with another copy, unresolved V genes explain less than half of these, and the others have no known cause. The sample table contains about 330,000 clones; only one count was recorded for 75% to 90% of them. The ten largest clonotypes hold 5.5% of the sample. The treatment or condition label, as the study defines it: some 20 received Ad26.COV2.S at low or high dose, single or two shots; several received placebo; per-sample allocation not given. Repertoires of vaccine and placebo recipients were sequenced from samples taken on day 63 after the first injection.

This sample comprised peripheral blood, obtained in a trial of Ad26.COV2.S vaccine versus placebo. All receptors derive from a person aged 18-60 years who received the Ad26.COV2.S COVID-19 vaccine or a placebo.

CDR3 in amino acids: CASSLGSEQPQHF. CDR3 nucleotides: TGTGCCAGCAGCTTAGGTTCAGAGCAGCCCCAGCATTTT. The chain has TRBV13 and TRBJ1-5; D not resolved. The germline V gene has CDR1 PRHDT and CDR2 FYEKMQ (reference sequence). The CDR3 has 13 amino acids. Trimming cost V 0 bases and J 7 bases, with 7 bases left between them. The variable domain in full, completed from reference TRBV13 and TRBJ1-5, reads AAGVIQSPRHLIKEKRETATLKCYPIPRHDTVYWYQQGPGQDPQFLISFYEKMQSDKGSIPDRFSAQQFSDYHSELNMSSLELGDSALYFCASSLGSEQPQHFGDGTRLSIL.

The chain couples TRBV27 to TRBJ1-1; no firm D call. Germline CDR1 is MNHEY and CDR2 is SMNVEV (reference sequence). Trimming removed 4 bases at V and 2 bases at J, with 8 bases between. The CDR3 is made up of 13 amino acids. The CDR3: CASSYSANTEAFF. The CDR3 bases are TGTGCCAGCAGTTACAGTGCAAACACTGAAGCTTTCTTT.

The chain carries TRBV11-3 and TRBJ1-2; maybe TRBD1 (6 bases). The CDR3 runs 13 residues. Trimming took 5 bases from V and 7 from J, leaving 14 bases between them. Germline assignment: CDR1 SGHNT and CDR2 YENEEA. CDR3 protein: CASSITPDSGYTF. In DNA, the CDR3 is TGTGCCAGCAGCATAACCCCGGACAGTGGCTACACCTTC.

The CDR3 DNA reads TGTGCCAGCAGTCCTCAGGGTACCTCCTACAATGAGCAGTTCTTC. Its translation: CASSPQGTSYNEQFF. This chain uses TRBV6-4 with TRBJ2-1; TRBD1 might be the D (5 bases). V was trimmed by 5 bases and J by 0 bases, leaving 11 bases between them. This CDR3 has 15 residues. In germline, CDR1 is MRHNA, CDR2 SNTAGT.

The rearrangement joins TRBV2 to TRBJ2-1; D is perhaps TRBD2 (8 bases). V gave up 8 bases and J gave up 3 bases, with 17 bases separating them. The germline V gene encodes CDR1 SNHLY and CDR2 FYNNEI. CDR3 length equals 15 residues. CDR3 protein: CASSGGLEIYNEQFF. The CDR3 DNA is TGTGCCAGCTCAGGGGGACTAGAAATCTACAATGAGCAGTTCTTC.

A single count supports this clone. The chain recombines TRBV11-2 with TRBJ2-7, with D unresolved. Germline CDR1 SGHAT, CDR2 FQNNGV. This CDR3 comprises 12 residues. Between the trimmed V and J ends, which lost 5 bases and 7 bases, there was a span of 12 bases. The CDR3 DNA reads TGTGCCAGCAGCCCACAGATTGGGGAGCAGTACGTC. This codes for CASSPQIGEQYV.

The CDR3 region has the DNA TGTGCCAGCAGCTTAAGCCTCGGTGGCGGGGTGGAGACCCAGTACTTC. This encodes CASSLSLGGGVETQYF. This rearrangement joins TRBV11-2 to TRBJ2-5; the D gene is possibly TRBD2 (6 bases). Germline V CDR1 and CDR2: SGHAT, FQNNGV. The CDR3 runs 16 residues. The V end lost 2 bases, the J end lost 5 bases, and 18 bases lay between the germline ends.

The genes are TRBV12-3 or TRBV12-4 and TRBJ2-1; 7 bases are a match to TRBD2. The CDR3 totals 12 residues. With V trimmed by 4 bases and J by 9 bases, 3 bases remained unmatched. CDR3 DNA sequence: TGTGCCAGCAGTTCGGGGGGACTTGAGCAGTTCTTC. Encoded protein: CASSSGGLEQFF.

The chain combines TRBV14 with TRBJ2-1, with TRBD2 as a possible D gene (6 bases). Looked up from germline, CDR1 is SGHDN and CDR2 is FVKESK. The V and J ends lost 2 bases and 15 bases respectively, with 17 bases between them. The CDR3 totals 13 residues. The chain's CDR3 is CASSQIRRDQGFF. The CDR3 DNA follows: TGTGCCAGCAGCCAAATTCGGCGGGATCAGGGGTTCTTC.

The chain couples TRBV7-3 to TRBJ1-2; maybe TRBD1 (5 bases). The CDR3 covers 17 residues. Per the germline V gene, CDR1 is SGHTA and CDR2 is FQGTGA. V was trimmed by 5 bases and J by 0 bases, leaving 19 bases between them. The CDR3 DNA reads as TGTGCCAGCAGCCCCAGTGGGGGAGTTATTGCTAACTATGGCTACACCTTC. The encoded protein is CASSPSGGVIANYGYTF.

The genes are TRBV7-9 and TRBJ2-3, with 13 nucleotides matching TRBD2. Trimming cost V 5 bases and J 4 bases; bases outside gene matches: 6. Germline V gives CDR1 SEHNR, CDR2 FQNEAQ (reference sequence). The CDR3 extends over 16 amino acids. CDR3 in amino acids: CASSPLAGGRPDTQYF. The CDR3 region has the DNA TGTGCCAGCAGCCCACTAGCGGGAGGGCGGCCAGATACGCAGTATTTT.

V usage is TRBV9 and J usage is TRBJ1-1; D unclear. CDR1 and CDR2 (germline): SGDLS, YYNGEE. V was shortened by 4 bases and J by 0 bases, with 13 bases between the two germline ends. The CDR3 loop spans 15 amino acids. The CDR3 DNA is TGTGCCAGCAGCCCCGGGAGTGGGCTGAACACTGAAGCTTTCTTT. It is translated as CASSPGSGLNTEAFF.

The chain links TRBV10-2 to TRBJ1-3; unclear D gene. The CDR3 runs 18 residues. The germline V gene has CDR1 WSHSY and CDR2 SAAADI. V gave up 6 bases and J gave up 1 base, with 22 bases separating them. CDR3 sequence reads: CASRGTAGLPRSGNTIYF. The CDR3 nucleotides are TGCGCCAGCAGAGGAACTGCCGGTTTGCCCAGGTCTGGAAACACCATATATTTT.

The CDR3 sequence: CASSLMAPGPTDTQYF. In DNA, the CDR3 is TGCGCCAGCAGCTTAATGGCCCCGGGCCCCACAGATACGCAGTATTTT. The chain uses TRBV5-1 and TRBJ2-3; D call uncertain. Trimming cost V 2 bases and J 2 bases, with 15 bases left between them. Looked up from germline, CDR1 is SGHRS and CDR2 is YFSETQ. The CDR3 is 16 residues long.

J is TRBJ1-4 and V is TRBV2; possible D gene TRBD1, 6 bases. CDR1 SNHLY and CDR2 FYNNEI come from the germline V gene. The V end was cut by 7 bases, the J end by 3 bases, with 15 bases between. There are 15 residues in the CDR3. The CDR3 sequence: CASKQIGTPNEKLFF. The CDR3 DNA is TGTGCCAGCAAACAAATCGGGACACCTAATGAAAAACTGTTTTTT.

The V and J genes are TRBV6-6 and TRBJ1-5; D ambiguous. Per germline, CDR1 MNHNY and CDR2 SVGAGI (reference sequence). This CDR3 is 15 amino acids long. V was trimmed by 0 bases and J by 7 bases, leaving 13 bases between them. CDR3 loop: CASSYSEGSNQPQHF. Here the CDR3 DNA reads TGTGCCAGCAGTTACTCTGAGGGTTCAAACCAGCCCCAGCATTTT.

The V gene is TRBV6-5, the J gene TRBJ1-4, with 7 bases that match TRBD1. The CDR3 contains 14 residues. V shed 6 bases and J 7 bases; nucleotides not matched to a gene: 8. Germline V CDR1 and CDR2: MNHEY, SVGAGI. CDR3 nucleotide sequence: TGTGCCAGCAGACCAGGGGGAAAGGTTGAAAAACTGTTTTTT. Encoded protein: CASRPGGKVEKLFF.

The chain has TRBV7-2 and TRBJ2-7, with D unclear. CDR1 and CDR2 (germline): SGHTA, FQGNSA. The length of the CDR3 is 16 residues. V was clipped by 1 base and J by 0 bases, with 13 bases between them. Here the CDR3 reads CASSLVTAISSYEQYF. The CDR3 DNA sequence: TGTGCCAGCAGCTTAGTAACGGCAATTAGCTCCTACGAGCAGTACTTC.

The V and J genes are TRBV4-3 and TRBJ1-3, with 10 positions matching TRBD1. J was trimmed by 0 bases and V by 1 base; bases with no gene match: 6. CDR1 is LGHNA and CDR2 is YSLEER in the germline V gene. There are 18 residues in the CDR3. In DNA, the CDR3 is TGCGCCAGCAGCCAAGTGAGTGGGACAGGGGTCTCTGGAAACACCATATATTTT. Translated, it gives CASSQVSGTGVSGNTIYF.

This chain uses TRBV5-8 with TRBJ2-5; a possible D gene is TRBD2 (6 bases). The CDR3 is 15 residues long. V lost 2 bases to trimming and J lost 5 bases, with 16 bases between them. CDR1 and CDR2 from the germline V gene are SGHTS and YDEGEE. This chain's CDR3 is CASSFGRLEVETQYF. The CDR3 DNA is TGTGCCAGCAGCTTCGGAAGACTAGAGGTGGAGACCCAGTACTTC.

The chain is built from TRBV6-5 and TRBJ1-2; tentatively, D is TRBD1 (6 bases). Looked up from germline, CDR1 is MNHEY and CDR2 is SVGAGI. The CDR3 loop spans 13 amino acids. V lost 6 bases and J 6 bases, leaving 14 bases between the germline ends. CDR3 loop: CASSPSAGDGYTF. The DNA for the CDR3 is TGTGCCAGCAGCCCGTCGGCAGGGGATGGCTACACCTTC.

V gene TRBV5-5 combines with J gene TRBJ2-7; 7 bases agree with TRBD1. Looked up from germline, CDR1 is SGHKS and CDR2 is YYEKEE (reference sequence). The CDR3 is 15 amino acids. V shed 1 base and J 0 bases; nucleotides not matched to a gene: 4. This CDR3 reads CASSLFRDSSYEQYF. The CDR3 bases are TGTGCCAGCAGCTTGTTCCGGGACAGCTCCTACGAGCAGTACTTC.

On this clone itself: Sequence at one end of the junction differs from germline and may be a read error. The V and J genes are TRBV4-3 and TRBJ2-5; 12 positions agree with TRBD2. The CDR3 covers 11 residues. The V gene's germline CDR1 is LGHNA and CDR2 YSLEER. The CDR3 bases are TGCGCCAGCAGCAGCTGGACTAGCGGGAACTTC. Amino acids: CASSSWTSGNF.

The chain joins TRBV6-6 to TRBJ1-5; D gene uncertain. This CDR3 has 13 amino acids. V lost 5 bases, J lost 3 bases, and 8 bases lay in between. CDR1 is MNHNY and CDR2 is SVGAGI in the germline V gene (reference sequence). For the CDR3, the DNA is TGTGCCAGCAGTATAAGCTCCAATCAGCCCCAGCATTTT. Its protein product is CASSISSNQPQHF.

The chain joins TRBV7-9 to TRBJ1-3, with TRBD1 as a possible D gene (5 bases). The V end was cut by 7 bases, the J end by 2 bases, with 15 bases between. This CDR3 region has 15 residues. Per the germline V gene, CDR1 is SEHNR and CDR2 is FQNEAQ (reference sequence). The CDR3 DNA follows: TGTGCCAGCACCCGAGGGACTCTTACTGGAAACACCATATATTTT. Translation gives CASTRGTLTGNTIYF.

The chain carries TRBV6-5 and TRBJ1-1; D not certain. V was pared by 6 bases and J by 8 bases, with 16 bases between. Germline CDR1 reads MNHEY; CDR2 reads SVGAGI. The CDR3 loop spans 13 amino acids. CDR3 sequence reads: CASSATYGEEAFF. CDR3 in DNA: TGTGCCAGCAGCGCTACATATGGCGAGGAAGCTTTCTTT.